The T cell receptor beta chain under discussion was sequenced for a study of Ad26.COV2.S vaccination and SARS-CoV-2 variants. Deletions cut 1 base from V and 0 bases from J, with 7 bases between. The CDR3 runs to 15 residues. CDR1 and CDR2 from the germline V gene are MNHNS and SASEGT. Produced via immunoSEQ multiplex PCR; TCRdb's table is partial and in-frame only. The sample lists a few hundred thousand clones, roughly 84% occurring once. Treatment of the sample: over 15 received Ad26.COV2.S at low or high dose, single or two shots; roughly 5 received placebo; per-sample allocation not given. All samples were drawn on day 63, counting from the first vaccine or placebo injection.

This specimen was peripheral blood, taken in a trial of Ad26.COV2.S vaccine versus placebo. This chain links TRBV6-1 with TRBJ1-3; no clear D. The source is a person aged 18 to 59 who received the Ad26.COV2.S COVID-19 vaccine or a placebo. In nucleotides, the CDR3 is TGTGCCAGCAGTGAAGAGGCAGGCTCTGGAAACACCATATATTTT. This encodes CASSEEAGSGNTIYF.